The 21 T cell receptor beta chains presented below share a single source sample, sequenced in a study of blood T cell repertoires in COVID-19. Libraries were prepared by immunoSEQ multiplex PCR; TCRdb keeps only in-frame clonotypes and omits some of them. The data contain about 480,000 clones, over 75% of them singletons. What was sequenced was PBMCs or T cells enriched from blood (not recorded which). The source is a woman aged 40 to 49 who had recovered from COVID-19.

With regard to this clone: The sample carries other DNA sequences with the same CDR3. The chain is built from TRBV6-5 and TRBJ1-1, with TRBD1 matching 10 bases. CDR1 MNHEY and CDR2 SVGAGI come from the germline V gene. This CDR3 is 15 amino acids long. With V trimmed by 6 bases and J by 3 bases, 7 bases remained unmatched. CDR3 region: CASSPRTGGYTEAFF. In nucleotides, the CDR3 is TGTGCCAGCAGCCCCAGGACAGGGGGGTACACTGAAGCTTTCTTT.

This chain connects TRBV19 to TRBJ1-5; D gene uncertain. In germline, CDR1 is LNHDA, CDR2 SQIVND (reference sequence). The CDR3 spans 14 residues. V was trimmed by 3 bases and J by 5 bases, leaving 11 bases between them. The CDR3 DNA reads as TGTGCCAGTAGTATTAGTGGGGAGCATCAGCCCCAGCATTTT. Encoded protein: CASSISGEHQPQHF.

A word on this clone: The sample holds other DNA sequences that translate to the same CDR3. The V gene is TRBV9, the J gene TRBJ2-7; 7 bases align to TRBD2. CDR1 SGDLS and CDR2 YYNGEE come from the germline V gene. V lost 0 bases to trimming and J lost 0 bases; unmatched junction nucleotides: 0. CDR3 length: 14 amino acids. CDR3 residues: CASSVASGSYEQYF. The CDR3 nucleotides are TGTGCCAGCAGCGTAGCTAGCGGCTCCTACGAGCAGTACTTC.

The V call is TRBV6-2 or TRBV6-3, the J call TRBJ1-5; 9 bases align to TRBD1. CDR3 size: 16 residues. V dropped 6 bases and J dropped 1; count of bases not matched to a gene: 7. Per the germline V gene, CDR1 is MNHEY and CDR2 is SVGEGT. CDR3 nucleotides: TGTGCCAGCAGCTTTGAACAGGGGGCAAGCAATCAGCCCCAGCATTTT. This gives the protein CASSFEQGASNQPQHF.

This chain connects TRBV2 to TRBJ1-2; D uncertain. The CDR3 totals 16 residues. Looked up from germline, CDR1 is SNHLY and CDR2 is FYNNEI. V shed 1 base and J shed 7 bases, with 19 bases lying between them. Here the CDR3 DNA reads TGTGCCAGCAGTGAAGGCCGGGCGGGTTCCCGGAGTGGCTACACCTTC. This translates into CASSEGRAGSRSGYTF.

The gene calls are TRBV27 and TRBJ2-1; 12 bases line up with TRBD2. CDR3 length: 16 residues. Germline V CDR1 and CDR2: MNHEY, SMNVEV (reference sequence). V lost 5 bases, J lost 8 bases, and 10 bases stayed unmatched. The CDR3 DNA follows: TGTGCCAGCAGTCCCCGACTAGCGGGAGAGGGGGATGAGCAGTTCTTC. This sequence encodes CASSPRLAGEGDEQFF.

CDR3 sequence (DNA): TGTGCCAGCAGTTACTGGACAGGGAAGGCCACCGGGGAGCTGTTTTTT. This translates into CASSYWTGKATGELFF. V is TRBV6-2 or TRBV6-3 and J is TRBJ2-2, with TRBD1 identical over 8 bases. V dropped 1 base and J dropped 4; count of bases not matched to a gene: 5. The CDR3 has 16 residues. The germline V gene encodes CDR1 MNHEY and CDR2 SVGEGT.

The chain couples TRBV7-9 to TRBJ2-5; 7 bases fit TRBD2. With V trimmed by 5 bases and J by 1 base, 4 bases remained unmatched. Germline V lookup: CDR1 SEHNR, CDR2 FQNEAQ (reference sequence). The CDR3 runs to 14 residues. The CDR3 sequence is CASSPTSSQETQYF. CDR3 bases: TGTGCCAGCAGCCCGACTAGCAGCCAAGAGACCCAGTACTTC.

The rearrangement uses TRBV5-5 and TRBJ2-1, with 10 bases matching TRBD2. Germline V lookup: CDR1 SGHKS, CDR2 YYEKEE (reference sequence). The CDR3 runs 18 residues. Trimming at V came to 6 bases and at J to 2 bases, leaving 14 bases not matched to a gene. The CDR3: CASNPSPGSGRAYNEQFF. The CDR3 region has the DNA TGTGCCAGCAACCCCAGCCCAGGGAGCGGGAGGGCCTACAATGAGCAGTTCTTC.

V usage is TRBV19 and J usage is TRBJ2-1; 7 nucleotides agree with TRBD2. The CDR3 is 17 amino acids. After removal of 2 bases from V and 0 bases from J, the junction contained 7 bases not matched to a gene. Germline CDR1 LNHDA, CDR2 SQIVND (reference sequence). The CDR3 is CASSISGLAASYNEQFF. The CDR3, as DNA: TGTGCCAGTAGTATATCGGGTCTAGCGGCCTCCTACAATGAGCAGTTCTTC.

The chain joins TRBV6-4 to TRBJ2-5, with 8 nucleotides matching TRBD1. The trim removed 6 bases at V and 5 bases at J, leaving 5 bases unmatched. Germline V CDR1 and CDR2: MRHNA, SNTAGT. CDR3 size: 13 residues. In nucleotides, the CDR3 is TGTGCCAGCAGAAAACAGGGGGAGGAGACCCAGTACTTC. Amino acids: CASRKQGEETQYF.

The chain couples TRBV10-3 to TRBJ2-7; TRBD1 matches 9 bases. The CDR3 totals 15 residues. With 4 bases clipped from V and 1 base from J, the junction kept 5 bases outside the gene matches. Germline V lookup: CDR1 ENHRY, CDR2 SYGVKD. CDR3 DNA sequence: TGTGCCATCAGTGGCCCGACAGGGGGTTCCTACGAGCAGTACTTC. Translating gives CAISGPTGGSYEQYF.

This clone was seen only once. This chain connects TRBV7-9 to TRBJ2-1, with D possibly TRBD1 on 5 matching bases. The CDR3 runs to 13 residues. Trimming shortened V by 3 bases and J by 9 bases, and 12 bases separated the two germline ends. Germline CDR1 is SEHNR and CDR2 is FQNEAQ (reference sequence). The CDR3, as DNA: TGTGCCAGCAGCTTCGAATTAAGGGGTGAGCAGTTCTTC. It is translated as CASSFELRGEQFF. The whole variable domain, remainder taken from reference TRBV7-9 and TRBJ2-1, is DTGVSQNPRHKITKRGQNVTFRCDPISEHNRLYWYRQTLGQGPEFLTYFQNEAQLEKSRLLSDRFSAERPKGSFSTLEIQRTEQGDSAMYLCASSFELRGEQFFGPGTRLTVL.

V and J are TRBV18 and TRBJ2-3; D call uncertain. Germline assignment: CDR1 KGHSH and CDR2 LQKENI. The CDR3 contains 12 residues. V was shortened by 2 bases and J by 4 bases, with 4 bases between the two germline ends. The CDR3: CASSPGPDTQYF. DNA for the CDR3: TGTGCCAGCTCACCAGGCCCAGATACGCAGTATTTT.

This chain links TRBV7-2 with TRBJ2-7; TRBD2 agrees at 7 bases. The J segment lost 4 bases and the V segment lost 3 bases, leaving 9 bases of the junction unmatched. Germline V gives CDR1 SGHTA, CDR2 FQGNSA. This CDR3 is 15 amino acids long. The CDR3 loop is CASSLKAGDRYEQYF. DNA of the CDR3: TGTGCCAGCAGCTTGAAGGCGGGAGACCGTTACGAGCAGTACTTC.

There are a few counts of this clone. J is TRBJ1-1 and V is TRBV3-1 (or the pseudogene TRBV3-2); D is ambiguous. The V gene's germline CDR1 is LGHDT and CDR2 YNNKEL (reference sequence). V was trimmed by 3 bases and J by 0 bases, leaving 17 bases between them. This CDR3 is 17 amino acids long. CDR3: CASSHPRQERMNTEAFF. CDR3 coding DNA: TGTGCCAGCAGCCATCCCAGACAAGAAAGGATGAACACTGAAGCTTTCTTT.

The chain is built from TRBV4-3 and TRBJ1-2, with D possibly TRBD1 on 5 matching bases. V lost 4 bases, J lost 1 base, and 10 bases lay in between. CDR1 LGHNA and CDR2 YSLEER come from the germline V gene. The CDR3 is 14 amino acids. The CDR3 DNA reads as TGCGCCAGCAGCCGGGCGCAGGGTAACTATGGCTACACCTTC. Protein sequence: CASSRAQGNYGYTF.

The chain is built from TRBV7-9 and TRBJ1-4; tentative D call: TRBD1 (6 bases). CDR3 length equals 16 residues. V lost 5 bases, J lost 4 bases, and 17 bases lay in between. CDR1 and CDR2 (germline): SEHNR, FQNEAQ (reference sequence). The CDR3 spells CASSPSGGQSNEKLFF. The CDR3 DNA is TGTGCCAGCAGCCCTTCGGGGGGGCAGAGTAATGAAAAACTGTTTTTT.

V gene TRBV13 combines with J gene TRBJ1-3; D gene uncertain. The germline V gene encodes CDR1 PRHDT and CDR2 FYEKMQ (reference sequence). V dropped 6 bases and J dropped 3 bases, with 9 bases sitting between them. This CDR3 spans 13 amino acids. Written as DNA, the CDR3 is TGTGCCAGCAGTACCGGTCTTGGAAACACCATATATTTT. It yields the protein CASSTGLGNTIYF.

The chain employs TRBV29-1 and TRBJ1-1; D is uncertain. V dropped 8 bases and J dropped 5 bases, with 12 bases sitting between them. The CDR3 loop spans 11 amino acids. Germline CDR1 SQVTM, CDR2 ANQGSEA. CDR3 bases: TGCAGCTCGGAAAGGGAGACTGAAGCTTTCTTT. It specifies CSSERETEAFF.

The chain has TRBV3-1 (or the pseudogene TRBV3-2) and TRBJ2-1; D gene uncertain. The CDR3 has 12 residues. Germline lookup yields CDR1 LGHDT and CDR2 YNNKEL (reference sequence). Trimming stripped 1 base from V and 5 bases from J, with 3 bases between. As DNA, the CDR3 is TGTGCCAGCAGCCAAGTAGACAATGAGCAGTTCTTC. It yields the protein CASSQVDNEQFF.